Following are 7 T cell receptor beta chains from one sample sequenced in a study of blood T cell repertoires in COVID-19. Here immunoSEQ multiplex PCR was the method, and the copy in TCRdb shows in-frame clones only, minus some. Of 250,000 to 300,000 clones listed, 70% to 90% are singletons. What was sequenced was peripheral blood. The receptor source for this set is an older woman with acute or convalescent COVID-19.

The chain combines TRBV9 with TRBJ2-5; weak D call: TRBD2 (6 bases). The CDR3 consists of 15 residues. Germline values: CDR1 SGDLS, CDR2 YYNGEE. Trimming removed 4 bases at V and 5 bases at J, with 18 bases between. CDR3 coding DNA: TGTGCCAGCAGCTCCTCGGGAGTTGCCCGGGAGACCCAGTACTTC. Protein product: CASSSSGVARETQYF.

The genes are TRBV4-2 and TRBJ1-6, with 8 bases aligning to TRBD1. Trimming at V came to 5 bases and at J to 8 bases, leaving 5 bases not matched to a gene. Germline CDR1 reads LGHNA; CDR2 reads YNFKEQ. The CDR3 spans 14 residues. CDR3 coding DNA: TGTGCCAGCAGCTCTCCAGGGGGCGATTCACCCCTCCACTTT. Translating gives CASSSPGGDSPLHF.

The chain couples TRBV18 to TRBJ2-3, with 10 bases identical to TRBD1. Per germline, CDR1 KGHSH and CDR2 LQKENI. The CDR3 is 17 residues long. After removal of 5 bases from V and 4 bases from J, the junction contained 12 bases not matched to a gene. CDR3 residues: CASSIIPGQGMADTQYF. The CDR3 bases are TGTGCCAGCTCAATTATTCCGGGACAGGGGATGGCAGATACGCAGTATTTT. The full variable domain, with the rest looked up from reference TRBV18 and TRBJ2-3, is NAGVMQNPRHLVRRRGQEARLRCSPMKGHSHVYWYRQLPEEGLKFMVYLQKENIIDESGMPKERFSAEFPKEGPSILRIQQVVRGDSAAYFCASSIIPGQGMADTQYFGPGTRLTVL.

The J gene is TRBJ2-7, the V gene TRBV18; the D gene is possibly TRBD1 (6 bases). CDR3 size: 15 residues. Per the germline V gene, CDR1 is KGHSH and CDR2 is LQKENI. V was pared by 2 bases and J by 0 bases, with 11 bases between. The CDR3 spells CASSPELDSSYEQYF. The CDR3 DNA follows: TGTGCCAGCTCACCAGAGCTGGACAGCTCCTACGAGCAGTACTTC.

Of note for this clone: Distinct nucleotide sequences in the sample also encode this CDR3. This chain joins TRBV7-2 and TRBJ1-2, with D hard to call. Germline V gene sequence: CDR1 SGHTA, CDR2 FQGNSA. The CDR3 has 13 residues. V dropped 1 base and J dropped 8 bases, with 11 bases sitting between them. The CDR3 DNA reads TGTGCCAGCAGCTTAGGGTCGTTGGAGGGCTACACCTTC. It is translated as CASSLGSLEGYTF.

V usage is TRBV28 and J usage is TRBJ2-7, with 9 bases lining up with TRBD1. The length of the CDR3 is 14 residues. CDR1 MDHEN and CDR2 SYDVKM come from the germline V gene. J lost 4 bases, V lost 4 bases, and 5 bases had no gene match. The CDR3 nucleotides read TGTGCCAGCAGTTCCGGGACAGGGCTTTACGAGCAGTACTTC. Amino acid sequence: CASSSGTGLYEQYF. The full variable domain, its missing parts supplied by reference TRBV28 and TRBJ2-7, is DVKVTQSSRYLVKRTGEKVFLECVQDMDHENMFWYRQDPGLGLRLIYFSYDVKMKEKGDIPEGYSVSREKKERFSLILESASTNQTSMYLCASSSGTGLYEQYFGPGTRLTVT.

The rearrangement uses TRBV6-5 and TRBJ1-4, with D maybe TRBD1 (5 bases). The CDR3 covers 15 residues. With 6 bases removed from V and 4 bases from J, the gap between germline ends came to 15 bases. The germline gives CDR1 MNHEY, CDR2 SVGAGI. The CDR3 here is CASRSGGGINEKLFF. For the CDR3, the DNA is TGTGCCAGCAGGTCCGGGGGGGGGATTAATGAAAAACTGTTTTTT.